This TCR beta chain was profiled in a study of cytomegalovirus exposure and HLA in healthy donors. Whole-study results and caveats: It was reported in a later analysis that an Asian-associated ancestry cluster showed fewer N-insertions than the approximately 670-donor mean. The study assumed roughly uniform donor sequencing depth for presence/absence analyses. CMV antigen specificity was confirmed in vitro for three CMV-associated chains. Previous analysis showed most TCR beta V segments were productive about 87% or about 30% of the time.

Vbeta (60) and Jbeta (13) primers were used in the PCR. The protocol was immunoSEQ multiplex PCR, while the TCRdb copy is restricted to in-frame clones and leaves out a portion. The sample records under 250,000 clones, roughly 78% being singletons. About this clone itself: As yet, its antigen is unknown.

The sequence derives from a woman aged 25-40 years in good health and CMV-seropositive. The source material was PBMCs.

The CDR3 nucleotides read TGCGCCAGCAGCCAAGATCAGGGGTACACTGAAGCTTTCTTT. It translates to CASSQDQGYTEAFF. This chain links TRBV4-1 with TRBJ1-1, with a weak D call TRBD1 (6 bases). CDR3 size: 14 residues. The V and J ends lost 0 bases and 3 bases respectively, with 8 bases between them. CDR1 is MGHRA, CDR2 YSYEKL, per germline.